Each of the 13 T cell receptor beta chains below was sequenced from the same sample in a study. TCRdb analysed the RT-PCR reads with MiXCR anew, one entry per CDR3 protein. The data show around 700,000 distinct CDR3 sequences, 11% to 15% seen once. Specimen: memory CD4+ T cells from blood. Receptors originate from a female donor in good health, serving as a healthy control.

This clonotype was detected many times. This chain connects TRBV5-1 to TRBJ2-7; TRBD1 or TRBD2 may be the D gene (5 bases each). Looked up from germline, CDR1 is SGHRS and CDR2 is YFSETQ. The CDR3 consists of 14 residues. The V end was cut by 2 bases, the J end by 0 bases, with 9 bases between. The CDR3 DNA reads TGCGCCAGCAGCTTTCGGGGCATCTCCTACGAGCAGTACTTC. This codes for CASSFRGISYEQYF.

V usage is TRBV20-1 and J usage is TRBJ2-4, with 10 bases lining up with TRBD2. V lost 0 bases, J lost 3 bases, and 5 bases stayed unmatched. Germline V gene data show CDR1 as DFQATT and CDR2 as SNEGSKA (reference sequence). The CDR3 has 16 residues. The CDR3 loop reads CSARDPSGGSKNIQYF. CDR3 coding DNA: TGCAGTGCTAGAGATCCTAGCGGGGGAAGCAAAAACATTCAGTACTTC.

V and J are TRBV3-1 and TRBJ1-1; TRBD1 aligns across 7 bases. This CDR3 has 14 amino acids. V was pared by 3 bases and J by 3 bases, with 4 bases of the junction left unmatched. Germline-derived CDR1 and CDR2 are LGHDT and YNNKEL (reference sequence). The chain's CDR3 is CASSQATGDTEAFF. In DNA, the CDR3 is TGTGCCAGCAGCCAGGCAACAGGGGACACTGAAGCTTTCTTT.

The chain joins TRBV20-1 to TRBJ1-5; 8 bases are shared with TRBD1. CDR1 and CDR2 from the germline V gene are DFQATT and SNEGSKA (reference sequence). This CDR3 has 15 residues. With V trimmed by 3 bases and J by 4 bases, 8 bases remained unmatched. The CDR3: CSASETGVGNQPQHF. The CDR3 nucleotides are TGCAGTGCTAGCGAGACAGGGGTTGGAAATCAGCCCCAGCATTTT.

In this sample, this clonotype turned up many times. The V and J genes are TRBV6-2 or TRBV6-3 and TRBJ2-2; no definite D call. Germline V gives CDR1 MNHEY, CDR2 SVGEGT. Trimming pared 8 bases from V and 2 bases from J, leaving 3 bases between. CDR3 length: 11 amino acids. CDR3 DNA: TGTGCCAGCGGTAACACCGGGGAGCTGTTTTTT. Translated, it gives CASGNTGELFF.

Many counts were recorded for this clonotype. CDR3 sequence (DNA): TGTGCCAGCAGAAAATGGGACACCCAAGAGACCCAGTACTTC. This sequence encodes CASRKWDTQETQYF. The chain combines TRBV6-5 with TRBJ2-5, with D perhaps TRBD1 (6 bases). The CDR3 is 14 residues long. The V and J ends lost 6 bases and 1 base respectively, with 12 bases between them. CDR1 and CDR2 (germline): MNHEY, SVGAGI.

The chain links TRBV5-1 to TRBJ1-3, with unresolved D. CDR1 is SGHRS and CDR2 is YFSETQ in the germline V gene. V lost 0 bases, J lost 2 bases, and 9 bases lay in between. The CDR3 consists of 15 residues. This CDR3 reads CASSLGGVTGNTIYF. CDR3 coding DNA: TGCGCCAGCAGCTTGGGTGGGGTAACTGGAAACACCATATATTTT.

This clonotype was detected a few times. This chain connects TRBV5-1 to TRBJ2-1; TRBD2 aligns across 12 bases. The V gene end was trimmed by 3 bases and the J gene end by 8 bases; junction bases not matched to a gene: 9. This CDR3 has 16 residues. Germline V CDR1 and CDR2: SGHRS, YFSETQ. The chain's CDR3 is CASSSSVLAGGDEQFF. The CDR3 nucleotides are TGCGCCAGCAGCTCCTCCGTACTAGCGGGAGGCGATGAGCAGTTCTTC. The entire variable domain, with the rest obtained from reference TRBV5-1 and TRBJ2-1, is as follows: KAGVTQTPRYLIKTRGQQVTLSCSPISGHRSVSWYQQTPGQGLQFLFEYFSETQRNKGNFPGRFSGRQFSNSRSEMNVSTLELGDSALYLCASSSSVLAGGDEQFFGPGTRLTVL.

This clonotype was counted only a few times. V and J are TRBV5-1 and TRBJ1-1; TRBD1 is a possible D gene (5 bases). Per germline, CDR1 SGHRS and CDR2 YFSETQ. Trimming pared 0 bases from V and 6 bases from J, leaving 12 bases between. The CDR3 is 14 amino acids. This chain's CDR3 is CASSLDPRVAEAFF. For the CDR3, the DNA is TGCGCCAGCAGCTTGGATCCCAGGGTAGCTGAAGCTTTCTTT.

The chain employs TRBV7-6 and TRBJ2-1, with TRBD2 matching over 9 bases. The CDR3 totals 16 residues. Germline V gene sequence: CDR1 SGHVS, CDR2 FNYEAQ. Losses at the gene ends were 5 bases for V and 1 base for J; bases not matched to a gene: 6. The CDR3 spells CASSPVAGASYNEQFF. As DNA, the CDR3 is TGTGCCAGCAGCCCAGTAGCGGGGGCTTCCTACAATGAGCAGTTCTTC. Drawing the rest from reference TRBV7-6 and TRBJ2-1, the complete variable domain is GAGVSQSPRYKVTKRGQDVALRCDPISGHVSLYWYRQALGQGPEFLTYFNYEAQQDKSGLPNDRFSAERPEGSISTLTIQRTEQRDSAMYRCASSPVAGASYNEQFFGPGTRLTVL.

This clonotype was found a few times. The rearrangement joins TRBV6-1 to TRBJ2-5, with D unresolved. Germline-derived CDR1 and CDR2 are MNHNS and SASEGT. The V gene lost 4 bases and the J gene lost 5 bases, with 11 bases spanning the gap. The CDR3 has 13 amino acids. In DNA form, the CDR3 reads TGTGCCAGCAGTGCGCGGTCTAGGGAGACCCAGTACTTC. It codes for CASSARSRETQYF.

A few counts support this clonotype. The V gene is TRBV5-1, the J gene TRBJ1-4, with a tentative D call TRBD1 (5 bases). The germline V and J ends were trimmed by 2 bases and 0 bases, with 14 bases remaining between them. The CDR3 runs to 17 residues. The germline gives CDR1 SGHRS, CDR2 YFSETQ. CDR3 nucleotide sequence: TGCGCCAGCAGCTTTTGGGGCGACAGTTCAACTAATGAAAAACTGTTTTTT. It yields the protein CASSFWGDSSTNEKLFF.

This clonotype occurred many times. This sequence joins TRBV6-5 and TRBJ1-2; D uncertain. This CDR3 has 15 residues. Germline CDR1 reads MNHEY; CDR2 reads SVGAGI. V was trimmed by 4 bases and J by 2 bases, leaving 14 bases between them. The CDR3 region is CASSWQASNNYGYTF. Here the CDR3 DNA reads TGTGCCAGCAGTTGGCAAGCCAGCAACAACTATGGCTACACCTTC.